This TCR beta chain emerged from a study of T cell responses to AZD1222 COVID-19 vaccine. Profiling relied on immunoSEQ multiplex PCR, and the TCRdb table lists in-frame clones only, not all of them. This sample yields about 17,000 clones, of which 65% to 80% are seen a single time; 14% belongs to the top ten. Only one count was recorded for this clone. Its specificity is unknown. Germline V gene sequence: CDR1 KGHSH, CDR2 LQKENI. The length of the CDR3 is 14 residues. Trimming pared 2 bases from V and 5 bases from J, leaving 7 bases between. The study's findings and limits: Repertoire collection took place solely once the T cell response had peaked. Just six AZD1222 recipients were seropositive at baseline. Females outnumbered males among donors, who were mostly white British; clonal diversity was possibly underestimated.

Sequences were derived from peripheral blood, sampled 28 days after the second AZD1222 dose. The chain joins TRBV18 to TRBJ1-6, with unresolved D. The sequence was obtained from an adult who received the AZD1222 COVID-19 vaccine. The CDR3 region is CASSPVRDNSPLHF. DNA for the CDR3: TGTGCCAGCTCACCAGTAAGGGATAATTCACCCCTCCACTTT.